This T cell receptor beta chain was obtained from a study of blood T cell repertoires in COVID-19 (dated by TCRdb to 2018 to 2021). Broadly, across the study: Samples covering the acute and convalescent phases of COVID-19 were provided by collaborators in the United States, Italy and Spain. A freely available public database, intended as a resource for researchers studying the immune response to SARS-CoV-2, is where the repertoires were released. HLA class I and class II types, where available, came from metadata supplied by the sample provider rather than from assay-based typing. Samples came from the ongoing ImmuneRACE study (first 160 participants) plus 1,254 subjects from 6 global collaborators. Deeply sampled blood TCRbeta repertoires from subjects exposed to, actively infected with, or recovered from COVID-19 were included in the dataset. Nearly every sample came with metadata listing a de-identified subject ID, COVID-19 status, age in years and sex. The prospective study material was composed of cDNA or gDNA derived from T cells, B-cell-depleted T cells, or PBMCs. What the research found in general, with its limitations: The amount of clinical and demographic metadata varied by source and participant and was provided uncurated.

The CDR3 goes from the cysteine to the phenylalanine over 15 residues. The CDR3 DNA has 45 bases and is translated from base 1. CDR1 SGHRS and CDR2 YFSETQ were looked up in the germline V gene. Trimming removed 4 bases from V and 1 base from J; the gene matches leave 5 bases unexplained. In this sample, this clone turned up once. It lacks a known antigen. No base quality values were provided; no much bigger clone lies one nucleotide off. TCRbeta CDR3 regions were amplified from genomic DNA using the immunoSEQ Assay, a bias-controlled multiplex PCR. The paper's data handling went like this. Nucleated cell counts per sample were estimated from amplification of reference gene primers within the assay. To quantify the absolute abundance of each unique TCRbeta CDR3 rearrangement, sequence reads were collapsed and filtered. For each sample, productive Simpson clonality was calculated as the square root of Simpson's diversity index over productive rearrangements. TCRdb mirrors the immuneACCESS table, restricted to in-frame sequences. Some clones are absent from its copies; in checked studies, under half trace to an unresolved V gene, and the reason for the others is unknown. That table is the source of V, J and clone size, and D and trimming were worked out from the DNA. This sample has more than 350,000 clones in its table, and 80% to 90% of those were observed once. About 10% of the sample belongs to the ten largest clones.

In Seattle, one collaborating source enrolled patients while the infection was active and tracked those patients longitudinally over the course of disease. Whole blood was collected in K2EDTA tubes by collaborating institutions according to the institutions' own protocols. For TCRbeta analysis, collaborators shipped samples as frozen whole blood, isolated PBMCs, or DNA extracted from either of those sample types. Recombination connected TRBV5-1 to TRBJ2-3, with 8 central nucleotides matching TRBD1. The sequencing input was peripheral blood. The receptor's source is a woman in her thirties with COVID-19, enrolled during active disease. The bases are TGCGCCAGCAGCCCTGGGACAGGCGGCACAGATACGCAGTATTTT. Its protein product is CASSPGTGGTDTQYF.